This T cell receptor beta chain comes out of a study of blood T cell repertoires in COVID-19. In the study overall: Collection of acute and convalescent COVID-19 samples took place in the United States, Italy and Spain.

Seattle's cohort entered during active infection and was followed longitudinally. In the authors' methods: Reference gene primer amplification yielded estimated nucleated cell counts. The method was immunoSEQ multiplex PCR; TCRdb's version includes in-frame clones alone and lacks a portion of them. V and J calls and clone size are copied from that table; D and trimming were computed from the DNA. Of roughly 570,000 clones listed, 85% to 90% are singletons. V dropped 4 bases and J dropped 5 bases, with 10 bases sitting between them. CDR1 and CDR2 from the germline V gene are SGHRS and YFSETQ. This CDR3 has 12 amino acids.

Sequenced material: peripheral blood. The chain employs TRBV5-1 and TRBJ2-7; D is ambiguous. The sequence was obtained from a woman aged 45-59 years with COVID-19, enrolled during active disease. The CDR3 region has the DNA TGCGCCAGCAGCCCTTCAGGCCACGAGCAGTACTTC. Translated: CASSPSGHEQYF. Variable domain in full (rest from reference TRBV5-1 and TRBJ2-7): KAGVTQTPRYLIKTRGQQVTLSCSPISGHRSVSWYQQTPGQGLQFLFEYFSETQRNKGNFPGRFSGRQFSNSRSEMNVSTLELGDSALYLCASSPSGHEQYFGPGTRLTVT.